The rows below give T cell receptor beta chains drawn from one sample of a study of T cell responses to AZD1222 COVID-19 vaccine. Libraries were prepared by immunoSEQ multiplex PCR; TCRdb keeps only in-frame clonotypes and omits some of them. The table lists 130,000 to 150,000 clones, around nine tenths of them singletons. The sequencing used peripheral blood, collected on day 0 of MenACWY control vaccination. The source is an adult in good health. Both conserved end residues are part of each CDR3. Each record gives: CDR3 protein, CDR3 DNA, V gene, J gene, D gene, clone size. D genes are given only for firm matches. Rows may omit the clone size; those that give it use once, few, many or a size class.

CDR3aa: CASSSFYTGELFF
CDR3nt: TGTGCCAGCAGTTCCTTCTACACCGGGGAGCTGTTTTTT
v_gene: TRBV6-5
j_gene: TRBJ2-2
d_gene: NA
abundance: NA

CDR3aa: CASSLGGNALYEQYF
CDR3nt: TGTGCCAGCAGCCTAGGGGGAAACGCTCTCTACGAGCAGTACTTC
v_gene: TRBV3-1/TRBV3-2
j_gene: TRBJ2-7
d_gene: NA
abundance: NA

CDR3aa: CASSPVQDNQPQHF
CDR3nt: TGTGCCAGCTCACCGGTCCAGGATAATCAGCCCCAGCATTTT
v_gene: TRBV18
j_gene: TRBJ1-5
d_gene: NA
abundance: NA

CDR3aa: CASSQTLEQFF
CDR3nt: TGTGCCAGCAGTCAGACCCTCGAGCAGTTCTTC
v_gene: TRBV6-2/TRBV6-3
j_gene: TRBJ2-1
d_gene: NA
abundance: NA

CDR3aa: CASSLRSGTGELFF
CDR3nt: TGTGCCAGCAGCCTGAGGTCGGGCACCGGGGAGCTGTTTTTT
v_gene: TRBV3-1/TRBV3-2
j_gene: TRBJ2-2
d_gene: NA
abundance: NA

CDR3aa: CASSLGQDYNSPLHF
CDR3nt: TGTGCCAGCAGTTTGGGTCAGGATTATAATTCACCCCTCCACTTT
v_gene: TRBV27
j_gene: TRBJ1-6
d_gene: NA
abundance: NA

CDR3aa: CSASWTTVRGYTF
CDR3nt: TGCAGTGCTAGTTGGACAACCGTTCGTGGCTACACCTTC
v_gene: TRBV20-1
j_gene: TRBJ1-2
d_gene: NA
abundance: NA

CDR3aa: CSVENRDRGHEQYF
CDR3nt: TGCAGCGTCGAAAACCGGGACAGGGGCCACGAGCAGTACTTC
v_gene: TRBV29-1
j_gene: TRBJ2-7
d_gene: TRBD1
abundance: NA

CDR3aa: CASSEATGQPQHF
CDR3nt: TGTGCCAGCAGTGAAGCTACGGGTCAGCCCCAGCATTTT
v_gene: TRBV6-1
j_gene: TRBJ1-5
d_gene: NA
abundance: once

CDR3aa: CASSQGQAGSYTF
CDR3nt: TGTGCCAGCAGCCAAGGGCAAGCGGGGAGCTACACCTTC
v_gene: TRBV14
j_gene: TRBJ1-2
d_gene: NA
abundance: NA

CDR3aa: CASTTAPDTQYF
CDR3nt: TGTGCCAGTACAACCGCACCAGATACGCAGTATTTT
v_gene: TRBV7-2
j_gene: TRBJ2-3
d_gene: NA
abundance: few

CDR3aa: CASGPDRRNTEAFF
CDR3nt: TGTGCCAGTGGCCCGGACAGGCGGAACACTGAAGCTTTCTTT
v_gene: TRBV28
j_gene: TRBJ1-1
d_gene: TRBD1
abundance: once

CDR3aa: CASSYEPSGRPEAFF
CDR3nt: TGTGCCAGCAGCTATGAGCCCAGCGGCCGACCTGAAGCTTTCTTT
v_gene: TRBV7-9
j_gene: TRBJ1-1
d_gene: NA
abundance: NA

CDR3aa: CASSLAGQGSSYNSPLHF
CDR3nt: TGCGCCAGCAGCTTGGCGGGGCAGGGGAGCTCCTATAATTCACCCCTCCACTTT
v_gene: TRBV5-1
j_gene: TRBJ1-6
d_gene: NA
abundance: NA

CDR3aa: CASSLEGPGGTEAFF
CDR3nt: TGTGCCAGCAGCTTAGAAGGGCCGGGGGGCACTGAAGCTTTCTTT
v_gene: TRBV5-4
j_gene: TRBJ1-1
d_gene: NA
abundance: NA

CDR3aa: CASSSKTLAGGPRYNEQFF
CDR3nt: TGCGCCAGCAGCTCCAAGACCCTAGCGGGGGGGCCGCGGTACAATGAGCAGTTCTTC
v_gene: TRBV5-1
j_gene: TRBJ2-1
d_gene: TRBD2
abundance: NA

CDR3aa: CASSYDPRTEAFF
CDR3nt: TGTGCCAGCAGCTACGACCCACGGACTGAAGCTTTCTTT
v_gene: TRBV7-8
j_gene: TRBJ1-1
d_gene: NA
abundance: few

CDR3aa: CAWNVGGELFF
CDR3nt: TGTGCCTGGAACGTAGGCGGGGAGCTGTTTTTT
v_gene: TRBV30
j_gene: TRBJ2-2
d_gene: NA
abundance: NA

CDR3aa: CASSQTGAKNIQYF
CDR3nt: TGTGCCAGCAGCCAGACAGGGGCCAAAAACATTCAGTACTTC
v_gene: TRBV9
j_gene: TRBJ2-4
d_gene: TRBD1
abundance: NA

CDR3aa: CASSSRGSGYNEQFF
CDR3nt: TGTGCCAGCAGCTCCCGTGGTAGCGGATACAATGAGCAGTTCTTC
v_gene: TRBV7-2
j_gene: TRBJ2-1
d_gene: NA
abundance: NA

CDR3aa: CATSEGTDYSNQPQHF
CDR3nt: TGTGCCACCAGTGAGGGGACCGACTATAGCAATCAGCCCCAGCATTTT
v_gene: TRBV24-1
j_gene: TRBJ1-5
d_gene: NA
abundance: NA

CDR3aa: CASSYRAPSYEQYF
CDR3nt: TGTGCCAGCAGTTACCGGGCACCATCCTACGAGCAGTACTTC
v_gene: TRBV6-2/TRBV6-3
j_gene: TRBJ2-7
d_gene: NA
abundance: NA

CDR3aa: CAGRPPGYYGYTF
CDR3nt: TGTGCCGGAAGACCCCCGGGGTACTATGGCTACACCTTC
v_gene: TRBV30
j_gene: TRBJ1-2
d_gene: NA
abundance: NA

CDR3aa: CASSLDGGNQPQHF
CDR3nt: TGTGCCAGCAGCTTGGACGGAGGCAATCAGCCCCAGCATTTT
v_gene: TRBV5-4
j_gene: TRBJ1-5
d_gene: NA
abundance: NA

CDR3aa: CASREGSHYGYTF
CDR3nt: TGTGCCAGCAGGGAGGGGTCCCACTATGGCTACACCTTC
v_gene: TRBV6-5
j_gene: TRBJ1-2
d_gene: NA
abundance: NA

CDR3aa: CSAHSPGQGYGYTF
CDR3nt: TGCAGCGCCCACTCACCGGGACAGGGTTATGGCTACACCTTC
v_gene: TRBV29-1
j_gene: TRBJ1-2
d_gene: TRBD1
abundance: NA

CDR3aa: CAPRARLTDTQYF
CDR3nt: TGTGCCCCGCGGGCACGGCTCACAGATACGCAGTATTTT
v_gene: TRBV7-9
j_gene: TRBJ2-3
d_gene: NA
abundance: NA

CDR3aa: CASSLGVVNAEAFF
CDR3nt: TGTGCCAGCAGCTTGGGGGTGGTCAACGCTGAAGCTTTCTTT
v_gene: TRBV5-5
j_gene: TRBJ1-1
d_gene: NA
abundance: NA

CDR3aa: CASSMWTGGNEQYF
CDR3nt: TGTGCCAGTAGTATGTGGACAGGGGGCAACGAGCAGTACTTC
v_gene: TRBV19
j_gene: TRBJ2-7
d_gene: TRBD1
abundance: NA

CDR3aa: CASSRSRDRGRSPLHF
CDR3nt: TGTGCCAGCTCCAGGTCGCGGGACAGGGGGCGTTCACCCCTCCACTTT
v_gene: TRBV19
j_gene: TRBJ1-6
d_gene: TRBD1
abundance: NA

CDR3aa: CASRPTGVEQYF
CDR3nt: TGTGCCAGCAGACCCACAGGGGTCGAGCAGTACTTC
v_gene: TRBV2
j_gene: TRBJ2-7
d_gene: TRBD1
abundance: NA

CDR3aa: CASSQREGLLAKNIQYF
CDR3nt: TGTGCCAGCAGCCAGCGGGAGGGTCTTCTAGCCAAAAACATTCAGTACTTC
v_gene: TRBV6-7
j_gene: TRBJ2-4
d_gene: TRBD2
abundance: NA

CDR3aa: CASSSDRTGTEPQHF
CDR3nt: TGTGCCAGCAGCTCCGATCGGACAGGGACCGAGCCCCAGCATTTT
v_gene: TRBV7-9
j_gene: TRBJ1-5
d_gene: TRBD1
abundance: NA

CDR3aa: CAISEAAYEKLFF
CDR3nt: TGTGCCATCAGTGAGGCGGCCTATGAAAAACTGTTTTTT
v_gene: TRBV10-3
j_gene: TRBJ1-4
d_gene: NA
abundance: NA

CDR3aa: CASSSDSTSGGAREQFF
CDR3nt: TGTGCCAGCAGTTCTGACTCAACTAGCGGGGGGGCCCGAGAGCAGTTCTTC
v_gene: TRBV27
j_gene: TRBJ2-1
d_gene: TRBD2
abundance: NA

CDR3aa: CASSLQGVGSYEQYF
CDR3nt: TGTGCCAGCAGCTTACAGGGCGTCGGGTCCTACGAGCAGTACTTC
v_gene: TRBV7-2
j_gene: TRBJ2-7
d_gene: NA
abundance: NA

CDR3aa: CASSTSGREIQETQYF
CDR3nt: TGTGCCAGTAGCACTAGCGGGAGGGAGATACAAGAGACCCAGTACTTC
v_gene: TRBV19
j_gene: TRBJ2-5
d_gene: TRBD2
abundance: NA

CDR3aa: CASSPEMSSGNTIYF
CDR3nt: TGTGCCAGCAGCCCAGAAATGAGCTCTGGAAACACCATATATTTT
v_gene: TRBV4-2
j_gene: TRBJ1-3
d_gene: NA
abundance: NA

CDR3aa: CASSRGQLSNTGELFF
CDR3nt: TGCGCCAGCAGCCGCGGACAGTTGTCGAACACCGGGGAGCTGTTTTTT
v_gene: TRBV5-1
j_gene: TRBJ2-2
d_gene: NA
abundance: NA

CDR3aa: CASSDPGRNEQYF
CDR3nt: TGCGCCAGCAGTGACCCGGGGAGGAACGAGCAGTACTTC
v_gene: TRBV10-1
j_gene: TRBJ2-7
d_gene: NA
abundance: NA

CDR3aa: CASSVQSPLDGYTF
CDR3nt: TGTGCCAGCAGCGTACAGAGCCCTCTAGATGGCTACACCTTC
v_gene: TRBV9
j_gene: TRBJ1-2
d_gene: NA
abundance: NA

CDR3aa: CASSSLRTTGPLYEQFF
CDR3nt: TGTGCCAGCAGTTCACTACGAACGACAGGACCGCTCTATGAGCAGTTCTTC
v_gene: TRBV27
j_gene: TRBJ2-1
d_gene: NA
abundance: NA

CDR3aa: CASSQGHGNQPQHF
CDR3nt: TGCGCCAGCAGCCAAGGCCACGGCAATCAGCCCCAGCATTTT
v_gene: TRBV4-1
j_gene: TRBJ1-5
d_gene: NA
abundance: NA

CDR3aa: CASSLVGDQPQHF
CDR3nt: TGTGCCAGCAGCTTGGTGGGGGATCAGCCCCAGCATTTT
v_gene: TRBV5-5
j_gene: TRBJ1-5
d_gene: NA
abundance: NA

CDR3aa: CASSLGDRGHGEQFF
CDR3nt: TGTGCCAGCAGCTTAGGCGACAGGGGGCACGGTGAGCAGTTCTTC
v_gene: TRBV7-9
j_gene: TRBJ2-1
d_gene: TRBD1
abundance: NA

CDR3aa: CASSSPDRGETQYF
CDR3nt: TGCGCCAGCAGCTCCCCGGACAGGGGTGAGACCCAGTACTTC
v_gene: TRBV5-1
j_gene: TRBJ2-5
d_gene: TRBD1
abundance: once

CDR3aa: CASSQERARNSGNTIYF
CDR3nt: TGTGCCAGCAGCCAAGAGAGGGCCCGCAACTCTGGAAACACCATATATTTT
v_gene: TRBV3-1/TRBV3-2
j_gene: TRBJ1-3
d_gene: NA
abundance: once

CDR3aa: CASRKVYKGQPQHF
CDR3nt: TGCGCCAGCCGAAAGGTATATAAGGGGCAGCCCCAGCATTTT
v_gene: TRBV5-1
j_gene: TRBJ1-5
d_gene: NA
abundance: NA

CDR3aa: CASSASHPREQGGEKLFF
CDR3nt: TGTGCCAGCAGCGCCTCCCATCCCCGTGAACAGGGAGGCGAAAAACTGTTTTTT
v_gene: TRBV9
j_gene: TRBJ1-4
d_gene: NA
abundance: NA

CDR3aa: CATSRSSGSLNTGELFF
CDR3nt: TGTGCCACCAGTCGGTCGAGCGGGAGTTTAAACACCGGGGAGCTGTTTTTT
v_gene: TRBV24-1
j_gene: TRBJ2-2
d_gene: TRBD2
abundance: NA

CDR3aa: CASSPLAGGHYNEQFF
CDR3nt: TGTGCCAGTAGTCCCTTAGCGGGGGGTCACTACAATGAGCAGTTCTTC
v_gene: TRBV19
j_gene: TRBJ2-1
d_gene: TRBD2
abundance: NA

CDR3aa: CASSEDHWSETQYF
CDR3nt: TGTGCCAGCAGTGAAGACCATTGGTCGGAGACCCAGTACTTC
v_gene: TRBV6-1
j_gene: TRBJ2-5
d_gene: NA
abundance: NA

CDR3aa: CASSQPQGAIYF
CDR3nt: TGTGCCAGCAGCCAACCCCAGGGAGCCATATATTTT
v_gene: TRBV7-9
j_gene: TRBJ1-3
d_gene: NA
abundance: once

CDR3aa: CASSAQGPVTDTQYF
CDR3nt: TGCGCCAGCAGCGCACAGGGGCCGGTCACAGATACGCAGTATTTT
v_gene: TRBV5-1
j_gene: TRBJ2-3
d_gene: TRBD1
abundance: NA

CDR3aa: CASSLVYEGNSYGYTF
CDR3nt: TGCGCCAGCAGCTTGGTTTATGAGGGCAACTCCTATGGCTACACCTTC
v_gene: TRBV5-1
j_gene: TRBJ1-2
d_gene: NA
abundance: NA

CDR3aa: CATKAVNTGELFF
CDR3nt: TGTGCCACCAAAGCGGTGAACACCGGGGAGCTGTTTTTT
v_gene: TRBV24-1
j_gene: TRBJ2-2
d_gene: NA
abundance: once

CDR3aa: CASSLLGGTDTQYF
CDR3nt: TGTGCCAGCAGTTTATTGGGGGGCACAGATACGCAGTATTTT
v_gene: TRBV27
j_gene: TRBJ2-3
d_gene: NA
abundance: NA

CDR3aa: CASSPPSSYNEQFF
CDR3nt: TGCGCCAGCAGCCCCCCCAGCTCCTACAATGAGCAGTTCTTC
v_gene: TRBV5-1
j_gene: TRBJ2-1
d_gene: NA
abundance: NA

CDR3aa: CASSYPTVWSEKLFF
CDR3nt: TGTGCCAGCAGTTACCCGACAGTTTGGAGTGAAAAACTGTTTTTT
v_gene: TRBV6-5
j_gene: TRBJ1-4
d_gene: NA
abundance: NA